A selection of T cell receptor beta chains follows, all from one sample in a study of T-cell reconstitution after alpha-beta-depleted transplantation in children. From the PCR reads, TCRdb called clonotypes with MiXCR, one entry per CDR3 protein. Of 330,000 or so distinct CDR3 sequences listed, about a tenth are singletons. Sequenced material: PBMCs from the stem cell graft donor, taken from the stem cell graft. The receptor source for this set is a human donor who donated a stem cell graft to a child with acute lymphoblastic leukemia. The CDR3 runs from the conserved cysteine through the conserved F or W. D genes are given only for firm matches. Clone size, where shown, is once, few, many, or a class for clones that have expanded.

d_call	clone_size	v_call	j_call	cdr3_nt	cdr3_aa
NA	NA	TRBV15	TRBJ1-1	TGTGCCACCAGCAGAGTCGGAAGGGCTGAAGCTTTCTTT	CATSRVGRAEAFF
NA	few	TRBV21-1	TRBJ2-5	TGTGCCAGCAGCAGGTCCGACTCACAAGAGACCCAGTACTTC	CASSRSDSQETQYF
TRBD1	NA	TRBV29-1	TRBJ2-7	TGCAGCGTTGACGGGACAGGGGGTTCCTACGAGCAGTACTTC	CSVDGTGGSYEQYF
NA	NA	TRBV6-2/TRBV6-3	TRBJ2-5	TGTGCCAGCAGTTATCCAGAGACCCAGTACTTC	CASSYPETQYF
TRBD1	NA	TRBV7-8	TRBJ2-2	TGTGCCAGCAGCTTGACAGGGGCGTACACCGGGGAGCTGTTTTTT	CASSLTGAYTGELFF
NA	few	TRBV4-1	TRBJ2-5	TGCGCCAGCAGCCAAGAAGGACAGAGACAAGAGACCCAGTACTTC	CASSQEGQRQETQYF
NA	many	TRBV7-2	TRBJ2-1	TGTGCCAGCAGCTTACTAGCTGCCTACAATGAGCAGTTCTTC	CASSLLAAYNEQFF
TRBD2	NA	TRBV5-1	TRBJ2-1	TGCGCCAGCAGCTTGGCCCTGGGGGGGGACCTGAGCTCCTACAATGAGCAGTTCTTC	CASSLALGGDLSSYNEQFF
NA	NA	TRBV4-1	TRBJ1-6	TGCGCCAGCAGCCAAGATTTAGGGGGTTCACCCCTCCACTTT	CASSQDLGGSPLHF
NA	NA	TRBV9	TRBJ1-1	TGTGCCAGCAGCGTAGATGGGGGGTTGTCTGAAGCTTTCTTT	CASSVDGGLSEAFF
NA	few	TRBV28	TRBJ1-1	TGTGCCAGCACCGGGGAAAAGAACACTGAAGCTTTCTTT	CASTGEKNTEAFF
NA	NA	TRBV7-2	TRBJ1-2	TGTGCCAGCAGCTTAGAAGGGCAGATCTATGGCTACACCTTC	CASSLEGQIYGYTF
TRBD1	NA	TRBV7-3	TRBJ2-2	TGTGCCAGCACCAACGGACAGGGAATAGCGAGCACCGGGGAGCTGTTTTTT	CASTNGQGIASTGELFF
TRBD1	NA	TRBV7-6	TRBJ1-2	TGTGCCAGCAGCCCGTTTCCGGGACAGGTTAACTATGGCTACACCTTC	CASSPFPGQVNYGYTF
TRBD1	few	TRBV20-1	TRBJ1-1	TGCAGTGCTAGGACAGGGGGCGTTTCTGAAGCTTTCTTT	CSARTGGVSEAFF
TRBD1	few	TRBV12-3/TRBV12-4	TRBJ2-1	TGTGCCAGCAGCCGCGGGACAGGTTACAATGAGCAGTTCTTC	CASSRGTGYNEQFF
NA	NA	TRBV20-1	TRBJ1-2	TGCAGTGCTAGACCCAGGGGTACAGGGAACTATGGCTACACCTTC	CSARPRGTGNYGYTF
NA	few	TRBV29-1	TRBJ2-3	TGCAGCGTTGAAGCTGGGACCTACACAGATACGCAGTATTTT	CSVEAGTYTDTQYF
TRBD1	NA	TRBV5-6	TRBJ1-1	TGTGCCAGCAGCTTCGGGACAGGAGAAGCTTTCTTT	CASSFGTGEAFF
TRBD1	NA	TRBV6-2/TRBV6-3	TRBJ2-7	TGTGCCAGCAGTCGGGGACAGGCCTTCTCCTACGAGCAGTACTTC	CASSRGQAFSYEQYF
TRBD2	NA	TRBV4-1	TRBJ2-3	TGCGCCAGCAGCCAAGACGACGCGGGCGGGAGGGCCACAGATACGCAGTATTTT	CASSQDDAGGRATDTQYF
TRBD1	NA	TRBV6-1	TRBJ1-5	TGTGCCAGCAGGAAACCCTCCAGACAGGGGGCCTCCCAGCCCCAGCATTTT	CASRKPSRQGASQPQHF
NA	NA	TRBV7-8	TRBJ2-2	TGTGCCAGCAGCTTAGTCGGGACACCCTTTATGAACACCGGGGAGCTGTTTTTT	CASSLVGTPFMNTGELFF
NA	NA	TRBV19	TRBJ2-7	TGTGCCAGTAGTATATCAGGCTACGAGCAGTACTTC	CASSISGYEQYF
NA	NA	TRBV20-1	TRBJ2-7	TGCAGTGGAGCCGCGCCCGGACGGTCCGAGCAGTACTTC	CSGAAPGRSEQYF
NA	few	TRBV2	TRBJ2-3	TGTGCCAGCAGGGAAGGGAGGGGGGATACGCAGTATTTT	CASREGRGDTQYF
NA	NA	TRBV3-1	TRBJ2-5	TGTGCCAGCAGCCATCTAGAGACCCAGTACTTC	CASSHLETQYF
NA	NA	TRBV5-1	TRBJ1-1	TGCGCCAGCAGCTTGGCCAAGGCGAACACTGAAGCTTTCTTT	CASSLAKANTEAFF
NA	many	TRBV7-9	TRBJ2-5	TGTGCCAGCAGCTTAGTAACAGGGCAAGAGACCCAGTACTTC	CASSLVTGQETQYF
TRBD1	NA	TRBV18	TRBJ2-3	TGTGCCAGCTCGGGGATGGACAGGGGGCCAAATACGCAGTATTTT	CASSGMDRGPNTQYF
NA	many	TRBV7-2	TRBJ1-2	TGTGCCAGCAGCTCGACAGTGCCCGGCTACACCTTC	CASSSTVPGYTF
TRBD2	few	TRBV20-1	TRBJ2-7	TGCAGTGCTAGAGATCGGGAGGCTATGGGGGTGAGGTACGAGCAGTACTTC	CSARDREAMGVRYEQYF
NA	few	TRBV27	TRBJ1-5	TGTGCCAGCAGTTTTTCAGGGGATCAGCCCCAGCATTTT	CASSFSGDQPQHF
TRBD2	few	TRBV5-1	TRBJ2-1	TGCGCCAGCAGCTTGGCCGGACTAGCGGGAGGTCACAATGAGCAGTTCTTC	CASSLAGLAGGHNEQFF